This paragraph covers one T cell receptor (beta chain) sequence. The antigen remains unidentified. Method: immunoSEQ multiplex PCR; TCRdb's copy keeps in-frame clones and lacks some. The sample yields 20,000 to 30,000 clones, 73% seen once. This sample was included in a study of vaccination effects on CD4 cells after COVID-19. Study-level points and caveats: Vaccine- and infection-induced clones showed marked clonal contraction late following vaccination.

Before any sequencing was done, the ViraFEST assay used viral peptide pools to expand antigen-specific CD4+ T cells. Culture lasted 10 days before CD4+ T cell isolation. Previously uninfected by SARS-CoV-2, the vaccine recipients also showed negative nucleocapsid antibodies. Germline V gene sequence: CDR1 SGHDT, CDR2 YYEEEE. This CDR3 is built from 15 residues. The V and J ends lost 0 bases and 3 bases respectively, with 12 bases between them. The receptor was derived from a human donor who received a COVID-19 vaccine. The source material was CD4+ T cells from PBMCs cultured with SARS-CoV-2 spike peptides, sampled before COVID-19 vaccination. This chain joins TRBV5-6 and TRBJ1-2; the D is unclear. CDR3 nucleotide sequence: TGTGCCAGCAGCTTGGGAGGGTTTGCAGACTATGGCTACACCTTC. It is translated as CASSLGGFADYGYTF.